The T cell receptor beta chain under discussion was sequenced for a study of T cell responses to AZD1222 COVID-19 vaccine. Study results and limitations: Only a handful of AZD1222 recipients, several in all, had baseline seropositivity. Nearly half of spike-specific TCRs reportedly target unmutated variant regions. Vaccine-related CD4 TCRs covered spike, predominating at 160-218 and 743-854. Sampled repertoires all dated from after the peak T cell response.

Assay: immunoSEQ multiplex PCR; the TCRdb copy retains only in-frame clones and omits some. Of about 130,000 clones listed, roughly 82% are singletons. In the case of this clone: Its specificity is not known.

V lost 5 bases and J lost 7; bases outside the gene matches: 3. Germline loops: CDR1 SQVTM, CDR2 ANQGSEA. CDR3 length equals 11 residues. Sequencing used peripheral blood, obtained on day 0 of AZD1222 vaccination. The chain uses TRBV29-1 and TRBJ2-7; 9 bases are shared with TRBD2. This clonotype originated in an adult in good health. The CDR3, as DNA: TGCAGCGTTTGGCTAGCGGGGGAGCAGTACTTC. This gives the protein CSVWLAGEQYF.